The rows below give T cell receptor beta chains drawn from one sample of a study of cytomegalovirus exposure and HLA in healthy donors. The table came from immunoSEQ multiplex PCR; TCRdb's copy has only in-frame clones and leaves some out. The sample shows around 190,000 clones, roughly 75% of them seen only once. Sequencing was carried out using PBMCs. All receptors come from a man aged 25 to 45 in good health and CMV-seropositive. Both conserved end residues are part of each CDR3. Each record gives: J gene, D gene, V gene, clone size, CDR3 DNA, CDR3 protein. D genes are given only for firm matches. A row's size may be missing; if present it is once, few, many or a size class.

TRBJ2-3 | TRBD1 | TRBV7-3 | NA | TGTGCCAGCAGCTTAATGACGGGACAGTATACGCAGTATTTT | CASSLMTGQYTQYF
TRBJ2-3 | TRBD2 | TRBV11-2 | NA | TGTGCCAGCAGTCTATTCGGGGGGTTTTCAGATACGCAGTATTTT | CASSLFGGFSDTQYF
TRBJ2-1 | TRBD2 | TRBV13 | NA | TGTGCCAGCAGCTCGGCCGGGACTAGCGGACCTAATGAGCAGTTCTTC | CASSSAGTSGPNEQFF
TRBJ1-1 | NA | TRBV4-3 | few | TGCGCCAGCAGCCAAACCGGGACTTTGAACACTGAAGCTTTCTTT | CASSQTGTLNTEAFF
TRBJ2-2 | TRBD2 | TRBV10-3 | NA | TGTGCCATCAGTGAGTCCGGCGGGGGGAACACCGGGGAGCTGTTTTTT | CAISESGGGNTGELFF
TRBJ2-1 | TRBD2 | TRBV9 | few | TGTGCCAGCAGCATACCCGGGACTAGCCGGGGCAATGAGCAGTTCTTC | CASSIPGTSRGNEQFF
TRBJ2-1 | NA | TRBV11-1 | NA | TGTGCCAGCAGCACCGGGACTGCGGCCTACAATGAGCAGTTCTTC | CASSTGTAAYNEQFF
TRBJ2-2 | TRBD2 | TRBV28 | once | TGTGCCACCCGCGGCGGGGGTAACACCGGGGAGCTGTTTTTT | CATRGGGNTGELFF
TRBJ1-2 | NA | TRBV19 | NA | TGTGCCAGTTCAAAAGGGCCCGGGACTTTTTATGGCTACACCTTC | CASSKGPGTFYGYTF
TRBJ2-1 | TRBD2 | TRBV6-5 | NA | TGTGCCAGCAGTTACGATAGCGGGGTCTACAATGAGCAGTTCTTC | CASSYDSGVYNEQFF
TRBJ2-1 | NA | TRBV7-6 | NA | TGTGCCAGCAGCCTCCAGGGTCCGGGTGAGCAGTTCTTC | CASSLQGPGEQFF
TRBJ2-7 | NA | TRBV27 | NA | TGTGCCAGCAGCGACATCCAGGGGCGCGAGCAGTACTTC | CASSDIQGREQYF
TRBJ1-2 | NA | TRBV7-2 | NA | TGTGCCAGCAGACGGACAGTTCTTACTAACTATGGCTACACCTTC | CASRRTVLTNYGYTF
TRBJ2-7 | TRBD2 | TRBV6-5 | NA | TGTGCCAGCAGTTACTCGTCTAGCGGGACCTACGAGCAGTACTTC | CASSYSSSGTYEQYF
TRBJ2-1 | TRBD1 | TRBV7-9 | NA | TGTGCCAGCAAGAGACAGGGATATGAGCAGTTCTTC | CASKRQGYEQFF
TRBJ2-1 | NA | TRBV10-3 | NA | TGTGCCATCAGTGACCCTGTGGGGGGTCCTACCTACAATGAGCAGTTCTTC | CAISDPVGGPTYNEQFF
TRBJ1-2 | TRBD1 | TRBV2 | NA | TGTGCCAGCATCGAGGACAGGGCCGGCTATGGCTACACCTTC | CASIEDRAGYGYTF
TRBJ2-7 | TRBD1 | TRBV7-8 | NA | TGTGCCAGCAGCTTAGATTGGACAGGGGGCGCCTACGAGCAGTACTTC | CASSLDWTGGAYEQYF
TRBJ2-5 | NA | TRBV15 | NA | TGTGCCACCAGCAGTGAATTCGCGGAGACCCAGTACTTC | CATSSEFAETQYF